This T cell receptor beta chain originates from a study of OX40 agonist ivuxolimab in advanced cancers. Background on the whole study: The costimulatory receptor OX40 (CD134) was targeted by ivuxolimab, a fully human IgG2 agonistic monoclonal antibody. Intravenous ivuxolimab was administered to patients every 2 weeks at six dose levels: 0.01, 0.1, 0.3, 1.5, 3 and 10 mg/kg. Of the 50 to 55 dose-escalation patients, hepatocellular carcinoma was present in approximately 20, melanoma in about 15, renal cell carcinoma in 9 and head and neck cancer in 9. In the dose-escalation cohort, more than 80% of patients were male, and the mean age was 60 years with a range of roughly 20 to 79. Prior anti-PD-1, anti-PD-L1 or anti-CTLA-4 therapy was permitted, and checkpoint inhibitors had been received by 30% to 40% of dose-escalation patients. Partial responses were achieved by three dose-escalation patients, of whom one had hepatocellular carcinoma and two had cutaneous melanoma. The purpose of peripheral TCRbeta sequencing was to test whether ivuxolimab changed TCR sequence diversity and led to clonal T-cell expansion. The paper reports the monotherapy dose-escalation portion (N of about 50 patients) of the phase I ivuxolimab trial. Beyond this particular receptor, the publication reports: Low levels of normalized T-cell clonal expansion were also seen in some nonresponding patients. Clonal expansion of both CD4+ and CD8+ blood T cells was observed from baseline to week 6 at doses 0.1 to 3.0 mg/kg. Antigen specificity was not determined for the clonally expanded peripheral T cells. In the 0.1-3.0 mg/kg groups, partial responders were among the patients with the lowest normalized peripheral clonal expansion, particularly in CD8+ T cells. After ivuxolimab, CD8+ T cells had more expanded clones than CD4+ T cells on average.

V has 4 bases trimmed and J has 3 bases trimmed; junction bases matching no gene number 14. The CDR3 numbers 17 residues from cysteine through phenylalanine. CDR3 DNA only is kept here, 51 bases in frame from base 1. Reading the germline V gene (reference sequence) gives CDR1 SEHNR and CDR2 FQNEAQ. To sequence the TCRbeta CDR3 region, genomic DNA was isolated from the sorted cells. TCRbeta CDR3 regions were sequenced using the immunoSEQ Assay. What TCRdb holds here is the immuneACCESS table cut down to in-frame rearrangements. Part of the clones is not present; checked against another copy, under half of the missing clones reflect an unresolved V gene, and the others are unexplained. The sample includes tens of thousands of clones, with about 86% observed a single time. The top ten clonotypes cover roughly 1.7% of the sample. This clone was seen only a few times. The specificity of this receptor is unknown. Base qualities are not at hand, and no much larger clone is one base apart.

Patients with autoimmune disease history or receiving systemic immunosuppression were excluded from the trial. Peripheral blood for TCR sequencing was drawn from every dose cohort at baseline, at cycle 4 day 1 and at cycle 7 day 1. Samples came from an open-label, multicenter, first-in-human phase I dose-escalation trial of ivuxolimab. Adults with locally advanced or metastatic melanoma, renal cell carcinoma, hepatocellular carcinoma or head and neck squamous cell carcinoma were enrolled in the trial. Before TCR sequencing, CD4+ T cells and CD8+ T cells from peripheral blood were sorted into separate populations.

This clonotype originated in an adult with an advanced solid tumor such as melanoma, head and neck, liver or kidney cancer. This sample comprised CD4+ or CD8+ T cells sorted from blood, obtained in a trial of the OX40 agonist ivuxolimab. The receptor chain draws on TRBV7-9 and TRBJ1-1; the central 7 bases match TRBD1. The CDR3 amino acid sequence is: CASSSLGGRQGDTEAFF. The bases are TGTGCCAGCAGCTCCCTCGGGGGAAGGCAGGGGGACACTGAAGCTTTCTTT.